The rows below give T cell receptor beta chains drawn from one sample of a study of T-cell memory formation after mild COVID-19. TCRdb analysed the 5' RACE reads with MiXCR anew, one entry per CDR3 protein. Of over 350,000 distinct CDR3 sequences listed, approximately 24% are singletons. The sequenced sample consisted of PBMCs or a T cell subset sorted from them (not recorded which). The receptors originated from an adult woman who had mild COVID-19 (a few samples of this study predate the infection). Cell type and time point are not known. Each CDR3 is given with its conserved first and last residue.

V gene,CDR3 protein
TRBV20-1,CSARTGQVDYEQYF
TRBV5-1,CASSLVLAGGRNEQFF
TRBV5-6,CASSFLTSGTQQTQYF
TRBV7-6,CASSLVQGGGHDGYTF
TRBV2,CASSVGTAQETQYF
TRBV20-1,CSAEPYGYTF
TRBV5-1,CASSFGGGAGNEQFF
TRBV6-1,CASSRAEWQSAHF
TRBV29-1,CSVAGTGITETQYF
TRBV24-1,CATRTGTSVFDTQYF
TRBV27,CATLGGAKETQYF
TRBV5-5,CASSPSNRGPINEQFF
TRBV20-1,CSAKVLYTF
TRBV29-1,CSYSTRLDTQYF
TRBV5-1,CASIGDANTEAFF
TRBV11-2,CASSLETTYGYTF
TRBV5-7,CASSPGRGFDEQYF
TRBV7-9,CASSLAGRVFTGELFF
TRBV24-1,CATSDFATGQETQYF
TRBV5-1,CASSSGSNYGYTF